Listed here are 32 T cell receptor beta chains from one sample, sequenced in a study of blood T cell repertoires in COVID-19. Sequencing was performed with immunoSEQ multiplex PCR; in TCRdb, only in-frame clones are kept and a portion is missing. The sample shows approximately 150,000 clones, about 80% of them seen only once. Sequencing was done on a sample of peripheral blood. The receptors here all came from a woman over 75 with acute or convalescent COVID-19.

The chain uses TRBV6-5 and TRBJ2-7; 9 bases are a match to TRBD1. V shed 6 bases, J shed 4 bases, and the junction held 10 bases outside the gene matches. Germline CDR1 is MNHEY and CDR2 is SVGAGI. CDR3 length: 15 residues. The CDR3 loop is CASRTYRDRVYEQYF. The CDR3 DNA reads TGTGCCAGCAGAACTTACCGGGACAGGGTATACGAGCAGTACTTC.

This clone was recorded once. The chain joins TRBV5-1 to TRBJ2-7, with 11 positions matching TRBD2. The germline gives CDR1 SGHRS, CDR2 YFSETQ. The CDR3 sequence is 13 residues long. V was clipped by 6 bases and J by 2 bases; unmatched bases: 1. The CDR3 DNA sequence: TGCGCCAGCACGACTAGCGGGGCCTACGAGCAGTACTTC. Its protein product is CASTTSGAYEQYF.

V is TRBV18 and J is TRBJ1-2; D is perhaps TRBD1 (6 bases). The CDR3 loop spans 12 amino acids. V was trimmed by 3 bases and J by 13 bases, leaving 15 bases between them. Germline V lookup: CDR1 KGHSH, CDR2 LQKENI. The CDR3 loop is CASSPSGTILTF. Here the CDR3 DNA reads TGTGCCAGCTCACCCTCCGGGACAATTCTCACCTTC.

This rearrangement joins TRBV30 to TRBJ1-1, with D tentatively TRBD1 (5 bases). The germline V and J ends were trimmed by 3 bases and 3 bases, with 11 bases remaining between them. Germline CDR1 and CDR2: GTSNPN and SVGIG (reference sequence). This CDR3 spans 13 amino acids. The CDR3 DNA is TGTGCCTGGAGGTTCGGCAGGGACACTGAAGCTTTCTTT. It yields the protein CAWRFGRDTEAFF.

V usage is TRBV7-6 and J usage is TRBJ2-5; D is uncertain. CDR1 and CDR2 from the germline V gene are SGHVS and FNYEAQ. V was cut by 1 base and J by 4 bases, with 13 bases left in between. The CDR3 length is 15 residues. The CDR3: CASSLEQAPRETQYF. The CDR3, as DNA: TGTGCCAGCAGCTTAGAGCAGGCTCCTCGAGAGACCCAGTACTTC.

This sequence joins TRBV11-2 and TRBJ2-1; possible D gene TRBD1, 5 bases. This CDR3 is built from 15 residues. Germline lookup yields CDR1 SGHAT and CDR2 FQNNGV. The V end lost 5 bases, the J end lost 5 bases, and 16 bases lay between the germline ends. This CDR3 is CASSPQGATNNEQFF. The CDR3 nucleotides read TGTGCCAGCAGCCCCCAGGGCGCGACCAACAATGAGCAGTTCTTC.

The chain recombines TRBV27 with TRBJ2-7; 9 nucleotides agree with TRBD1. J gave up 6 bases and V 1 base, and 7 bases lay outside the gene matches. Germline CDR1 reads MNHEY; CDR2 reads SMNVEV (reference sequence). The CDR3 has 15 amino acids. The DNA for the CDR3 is TGTGCCAGCAGTTTATTTGGGACAGGGAATTTCGAGCAGTACTTC. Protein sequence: CASSLFGTGNFEQYF.

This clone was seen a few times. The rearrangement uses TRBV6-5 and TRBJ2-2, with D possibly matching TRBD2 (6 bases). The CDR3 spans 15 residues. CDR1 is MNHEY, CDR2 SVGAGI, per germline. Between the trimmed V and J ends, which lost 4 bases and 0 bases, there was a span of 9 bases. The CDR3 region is CASSSWEANTGELFF. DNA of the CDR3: TGTGCCAGCAGTTCGTGGGAGGCGAACACCGGGGAGCTGTTTTTT.

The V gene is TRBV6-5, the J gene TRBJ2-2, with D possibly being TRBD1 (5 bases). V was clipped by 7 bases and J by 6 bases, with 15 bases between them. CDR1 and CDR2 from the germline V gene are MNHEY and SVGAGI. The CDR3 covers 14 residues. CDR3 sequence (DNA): TGTGCCAGCACGCAGGTCTGGGGCGCCGGGGAGCTGTTTTTT. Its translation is CASTQVWGAGELFF.

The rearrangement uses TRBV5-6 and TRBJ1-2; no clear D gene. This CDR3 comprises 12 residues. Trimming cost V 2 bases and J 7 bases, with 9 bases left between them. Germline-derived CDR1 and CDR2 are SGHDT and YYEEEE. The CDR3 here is CASSFGQAGYTF. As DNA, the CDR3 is TGTGCCAGCAGCTTCGGCCAGGCTGGCTACACCTTC.

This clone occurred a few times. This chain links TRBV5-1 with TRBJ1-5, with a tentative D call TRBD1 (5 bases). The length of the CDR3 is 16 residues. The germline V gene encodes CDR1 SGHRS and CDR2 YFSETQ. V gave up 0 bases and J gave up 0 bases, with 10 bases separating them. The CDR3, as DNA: TGCGCCAGCAGCTTGGGGGGCTCACATAGCAATCAGCCCCAGCATTTT. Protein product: CASSLGGSHSNQPQHF.

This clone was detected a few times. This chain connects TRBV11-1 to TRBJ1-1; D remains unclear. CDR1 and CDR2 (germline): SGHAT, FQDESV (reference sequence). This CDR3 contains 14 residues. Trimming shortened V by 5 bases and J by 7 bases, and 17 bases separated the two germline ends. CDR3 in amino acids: CASSHGFGFNEAFF. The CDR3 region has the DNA TGTGCCAGCAGCCATGGGTTCGGGTTTAATGAAGCTTTCTTT.

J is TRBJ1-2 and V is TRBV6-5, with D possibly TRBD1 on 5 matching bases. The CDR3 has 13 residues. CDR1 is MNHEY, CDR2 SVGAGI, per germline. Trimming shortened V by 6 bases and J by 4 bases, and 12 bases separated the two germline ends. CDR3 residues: CASSLDTLYGYTF. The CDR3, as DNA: TGTGCCAGCAGCCTGGACACACTCTATGGCTACACCTTC.

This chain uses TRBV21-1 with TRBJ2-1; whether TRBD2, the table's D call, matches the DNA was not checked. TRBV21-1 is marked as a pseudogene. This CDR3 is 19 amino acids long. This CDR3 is CASSRGETSGRDPYNEQFF. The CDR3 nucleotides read TGTGCCAGCAGCCGAGGCGAGACTAGCGGGAGGGATCCCTACAATGAGCAGTTCTTC.

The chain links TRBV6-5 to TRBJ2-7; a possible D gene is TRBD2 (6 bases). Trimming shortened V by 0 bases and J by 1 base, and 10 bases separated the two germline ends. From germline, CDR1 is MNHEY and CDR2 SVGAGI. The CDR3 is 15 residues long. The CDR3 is CASSYSLEGSYEQYF. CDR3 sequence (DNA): TGTGCCAGCAGTTACTCGCTGGAGGGGTCCTACGAGCAGTACTTC.

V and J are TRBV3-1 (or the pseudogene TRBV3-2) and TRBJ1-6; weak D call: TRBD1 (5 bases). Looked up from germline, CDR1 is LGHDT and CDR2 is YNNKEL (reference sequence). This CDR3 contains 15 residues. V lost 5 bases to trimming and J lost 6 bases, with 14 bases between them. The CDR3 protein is CASSTRAGCNSPLHF. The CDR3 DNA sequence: TGTGCCAGCAGCACCCGGGCAGGGTGTAATTCACCCCTCCACTTT.

For the CDR3, the DNA is TGTGCCAGCAACCAGGGGTTAGACTATGGCTACACCTTC. It codes for CASNQGLDYGYTF. J is TRBJ1-2 and V is TRBV6-5, with a tentative D call TRBD1 (6 bases). V lost 7 bases to trimming and J lost 3 bases, with 12 bases between them. The CDR3 has 13 residues. CDR1 MNHEY and CDR2 SVGAGI come from the germline V gene.

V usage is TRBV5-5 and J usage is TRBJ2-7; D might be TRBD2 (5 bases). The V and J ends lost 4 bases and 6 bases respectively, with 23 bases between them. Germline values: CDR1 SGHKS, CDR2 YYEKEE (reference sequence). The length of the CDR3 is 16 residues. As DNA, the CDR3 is TGTGCCAGCAGCACCTCCTTCGGGGAAATCCTCTCCGAGCAGTACTTC. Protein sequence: CASSTSFGEILSEQYF.

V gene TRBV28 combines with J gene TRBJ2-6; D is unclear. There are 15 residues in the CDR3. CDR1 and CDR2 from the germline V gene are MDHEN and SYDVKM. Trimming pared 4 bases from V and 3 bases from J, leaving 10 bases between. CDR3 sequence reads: CASSYSVGGANVLTF. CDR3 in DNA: TGTGCCAGCAGTTACTCGGTCGGTGGGGCCAACGTCCTGACTTTC.

Here the CDR3 reads CASSLGGRSSYNEQFF. The DNA for the CDR3 is TGTGCCAGCAGCTTAGGAGGAAGGAGCTCCTACAATGAGCAGTTCTTC. This sequence joins TRBV7-2 and TRBJ2-1, with unresolved D. Germline loops: CDR1 SGHTA, CDR2 FQGNSA. The V end lost 1 base, the J end lost 0 bases, and 10 bases lay between the germline ends. The CDR3 spans 16 residues.

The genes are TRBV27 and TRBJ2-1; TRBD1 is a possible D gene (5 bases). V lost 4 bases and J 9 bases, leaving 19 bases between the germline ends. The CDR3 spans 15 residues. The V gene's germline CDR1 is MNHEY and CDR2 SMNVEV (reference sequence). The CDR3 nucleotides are TGTGCCAGCAGTTCGACAGCTCCACCGGTGGGTGAGCAGTTCTTC. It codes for CASSSTAPPVGEQFF.

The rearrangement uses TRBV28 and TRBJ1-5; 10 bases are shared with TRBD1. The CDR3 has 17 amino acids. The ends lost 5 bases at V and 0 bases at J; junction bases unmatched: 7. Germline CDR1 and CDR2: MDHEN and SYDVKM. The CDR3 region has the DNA TGTGCCAGCAGTCCCAGGACAGGGGGTATTAGCAATCAGCCCCAGCATTTT. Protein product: CASSPRTGGISNQPQHF.

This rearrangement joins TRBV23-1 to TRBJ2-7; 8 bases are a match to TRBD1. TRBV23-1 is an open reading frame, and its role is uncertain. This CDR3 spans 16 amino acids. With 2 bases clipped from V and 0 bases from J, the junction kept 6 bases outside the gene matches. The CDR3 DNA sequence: TGCGCCAGCAGTCAAAGGACAGGGTTTCTCTCCTACGAGCAGTACTTC. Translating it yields CASSQRTGFLSYEQYF.

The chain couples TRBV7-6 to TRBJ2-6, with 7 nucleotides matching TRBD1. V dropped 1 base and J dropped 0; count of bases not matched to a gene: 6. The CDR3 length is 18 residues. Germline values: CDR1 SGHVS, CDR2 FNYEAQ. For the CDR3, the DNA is TGTGCCAGCAGCTTAGACGACAGGGCGGTCTCTGGGGCCAACGTCCTGACTTTC. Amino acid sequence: CASSLDDRAVSGANVLTF.

DNA of the CDR3: TGTGCCAGCTCACCGTATAGCTCCTACAATGAGCAGTTCTTC. This gives the protein CASSPYSSYNEQFF. The chain recombines TRBV18 with TRBJ2-1; D is ambiguous. The CDR3 has 14 residues. V shed 3 bases and J shed 0 bases, with 6 bases lying between them. Germline-derived CDR1 and CDR2 are KGHSH and LQKENI.

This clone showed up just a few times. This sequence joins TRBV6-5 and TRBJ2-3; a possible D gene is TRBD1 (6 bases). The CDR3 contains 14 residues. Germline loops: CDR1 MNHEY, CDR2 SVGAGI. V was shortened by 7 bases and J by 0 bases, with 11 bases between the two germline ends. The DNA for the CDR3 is TGTGCCAGCAAGACAGGCTTTAGCACAGATACGCAGTATTTT. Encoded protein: CASKTGFSTDTQYF.

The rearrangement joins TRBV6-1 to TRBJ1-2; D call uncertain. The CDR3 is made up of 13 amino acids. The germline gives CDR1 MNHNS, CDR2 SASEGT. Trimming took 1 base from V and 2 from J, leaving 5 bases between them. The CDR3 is CASSEDRNYGYTF. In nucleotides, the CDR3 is TGTGCCAGCAGTGAAGACAGAAACTATGGCTACACCTTC.

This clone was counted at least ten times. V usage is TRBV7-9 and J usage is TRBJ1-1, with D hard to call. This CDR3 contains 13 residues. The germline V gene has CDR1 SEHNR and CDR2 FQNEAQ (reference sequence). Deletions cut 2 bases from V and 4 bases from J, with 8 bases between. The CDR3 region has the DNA TGTGCCAGCAGCTTATATCCGGGCACTGAAGCTTTCTTT. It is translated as CASSLYPGTEAFF.

CDR3 coding DNA: TGTGCCAGTAGTATCGGCCCCCGGGGCAATCAGCCCCAGCATTTT. Protein product: CASSIGPRGNQPQHF. This rearrangement joins TRBV19 to TRBJ1-5; D call uncertain. The germline V gene encodes CDR1 LNHDA and CDR2 SQIVND (reference sequence). The CDR3 extends over 15 amino acids. Trimming left V 3 bases short and J 2 bases short, with 11 bases between.

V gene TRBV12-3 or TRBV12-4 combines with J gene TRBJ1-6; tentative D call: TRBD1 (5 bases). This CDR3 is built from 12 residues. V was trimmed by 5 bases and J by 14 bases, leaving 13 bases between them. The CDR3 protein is CASSPGPGALHF. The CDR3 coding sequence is TGTGCCAGCAGTCCGGGGCCGGGGGCCCTCCACTTT.

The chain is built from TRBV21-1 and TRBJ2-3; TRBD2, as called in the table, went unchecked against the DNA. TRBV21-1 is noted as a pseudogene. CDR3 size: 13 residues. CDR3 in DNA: TGTGCCAGCAGCCCCCGACTAGTTCATACGCAGTATTTT. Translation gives CASSPRLVHTQYF.

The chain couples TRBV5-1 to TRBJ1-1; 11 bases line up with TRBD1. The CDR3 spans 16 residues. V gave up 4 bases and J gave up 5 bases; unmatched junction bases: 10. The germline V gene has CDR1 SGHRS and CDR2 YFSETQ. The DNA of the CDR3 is TGCGCCAGCAGCGCGGGGACAGGGGGTAGTCGGACTGAAGCTTTCTTT. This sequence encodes CASSAGTGGSRTEAFF.